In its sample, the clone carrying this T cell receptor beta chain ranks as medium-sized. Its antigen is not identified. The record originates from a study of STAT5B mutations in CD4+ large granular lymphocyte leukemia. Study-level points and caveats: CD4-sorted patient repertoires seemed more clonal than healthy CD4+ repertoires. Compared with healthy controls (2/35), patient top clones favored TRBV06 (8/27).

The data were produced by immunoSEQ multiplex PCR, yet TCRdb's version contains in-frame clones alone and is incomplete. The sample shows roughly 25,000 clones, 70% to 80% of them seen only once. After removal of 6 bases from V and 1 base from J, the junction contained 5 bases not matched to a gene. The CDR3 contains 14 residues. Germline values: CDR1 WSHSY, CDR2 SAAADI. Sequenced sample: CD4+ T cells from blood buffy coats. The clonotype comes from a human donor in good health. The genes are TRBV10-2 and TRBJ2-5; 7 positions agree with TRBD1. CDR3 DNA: TGCGCCAGCAGATTGGGACAGTTCCAAGAGACCCAGTACTTC. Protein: CASRLGQFQETQYF.